This T cell receptor (beta chain) is from a study of T cell responses to AZD1222 COVID-19 vaccine. The CDR3 runs to 15 residues. The V gene end was trimmed by 4 bases and the J gene end by 2 bases; junction bases not matched to a gene: 9. CDR1 is SGHRS, CDR2 YFSETQ, per germline. About this clone: Its specificity is not known.

Sequenced by immunoSEQ multiplex PCR; TCRdb stores in-frame clones only, minus some. In the table there are about 75,000 clones, about 91% of which are singletons. Study results and limitations: Clonal diversity may have been underestimated in mostly white British donors. At baseline, seropositivity was found in only 6 or 7 AZD1222 recipients.

Here the sequenced sample was peripheral blood, taken 28 days after the second dose of the MenACWY control vaccine. This TCR was recovered from an adult who received the MenACWY meningococcal vaccine as a control. The J gene is TRBJ2-7, the V gene TRBV5-1; 7 nucleotides match TRBD1. CDR3 amino acids: CASSARDSNTYEQYF. CDR3 nucleotide sequence: TGCGCCAGCAGCGCCCGGGACAGCAATACCTACGAGCAGTACTTC.